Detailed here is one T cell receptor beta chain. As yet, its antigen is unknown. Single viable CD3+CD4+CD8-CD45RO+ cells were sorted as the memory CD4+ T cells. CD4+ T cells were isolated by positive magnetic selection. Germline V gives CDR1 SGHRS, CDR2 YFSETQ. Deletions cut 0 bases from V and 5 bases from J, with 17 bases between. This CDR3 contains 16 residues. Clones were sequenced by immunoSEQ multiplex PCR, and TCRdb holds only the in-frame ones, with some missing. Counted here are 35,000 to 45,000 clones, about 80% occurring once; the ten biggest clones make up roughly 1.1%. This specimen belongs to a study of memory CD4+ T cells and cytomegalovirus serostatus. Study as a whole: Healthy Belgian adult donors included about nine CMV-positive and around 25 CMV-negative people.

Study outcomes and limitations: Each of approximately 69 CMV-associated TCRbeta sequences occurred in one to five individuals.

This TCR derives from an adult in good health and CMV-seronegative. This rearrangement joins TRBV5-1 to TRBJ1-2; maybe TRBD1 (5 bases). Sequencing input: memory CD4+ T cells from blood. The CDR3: CASSLDPDGGGYGYTF. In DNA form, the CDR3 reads TGCGCCAGCAGCTTGGACCCGGACGGCGGGGGGTATGGCTACACCTTC.